The present TCR beta chain was sequenced within a study of cytomegalovirus exposure and HLA in healthy donors. Study-level findings and limits: Earlier analysis yielded a pattern in which most TCR beta V segments were productive about 90% or about 30% of the time. Later on, an analysis showed TCR association rates differing by HLA locus, with DRB1 the most and HLA-C the fewest. The study put 150 to 200 TCR beta chains on its list as cytomegalovirus-associated.

Researchers ran the PCR with 60 Vbeta and 13 Jbeta primers. Generated by immunoSEQ multiplex PCR, the TCRdb table keeps only in-frame clones and is missing some. The sample consists of over 100,000 clones, approximately 80% of them appearing once. In this sample, this clone turned up a few times. As yet, its antigen is unknown. Germline V gene lookup returns CDR1 SGHRS and CDR2 YFSETQ. This CDR3 has 15 amino acids. V was trimmed by 0 bases and J by 0 bases, leaving 9 bases between them. The sequencing input was PBMCs. The source is a woman aged 40 to 50 in good health and CMV-seronegative. The chain is built from TRBV5-1 and TRBJ1-1; no clear D gene. The CDR3 DNA is TGCGCCAGCAGCTTGGAACGAGGGATGAACACTGAAGCTTTCTTT. As protein: CASSLERGMNTEAFF.